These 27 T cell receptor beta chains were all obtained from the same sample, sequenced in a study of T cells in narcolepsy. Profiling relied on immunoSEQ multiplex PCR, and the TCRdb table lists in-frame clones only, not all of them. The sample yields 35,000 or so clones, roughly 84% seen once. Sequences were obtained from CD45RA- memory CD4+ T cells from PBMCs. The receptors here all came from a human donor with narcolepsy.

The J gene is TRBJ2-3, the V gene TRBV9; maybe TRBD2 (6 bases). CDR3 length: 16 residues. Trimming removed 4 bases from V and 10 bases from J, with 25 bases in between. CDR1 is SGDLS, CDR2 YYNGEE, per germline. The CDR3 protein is CASSSPPGGDPLAQYF. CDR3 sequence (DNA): TGTGCCAGCAGCTCACCCCCCGGCGGGGACCCTTTAGCGCAGTATTTT. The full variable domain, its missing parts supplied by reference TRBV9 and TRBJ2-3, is DSGVTQTPKHLITATGQRVTLRCSPRSGDLSVYWYQQSLDQGLQFLIQYYNGEERAKGNILERFSAQQFPDLHSELNLSSLELGDSALYFCASSSPPGGDPLAQYFGPGTRLTVL.

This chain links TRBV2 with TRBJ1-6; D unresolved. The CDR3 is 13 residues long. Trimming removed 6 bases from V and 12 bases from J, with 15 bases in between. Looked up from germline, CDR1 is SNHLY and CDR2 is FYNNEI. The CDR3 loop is CASRTGYLEPLHF. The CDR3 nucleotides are TGTGCCAGCAGGACGGGTTACCTAGAACCCCTCCACTTT. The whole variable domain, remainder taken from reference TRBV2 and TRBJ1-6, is EPEVTQTPSHQVTQMGQEVILRCVPISNHLYFYWYRQILGQKVEFLVSFYNNEISEKSEIFDDQFSVERPDGSNFTLKIRSTKLEDSAMYFCASRTGYLEPLHFGNGTRLTVT.

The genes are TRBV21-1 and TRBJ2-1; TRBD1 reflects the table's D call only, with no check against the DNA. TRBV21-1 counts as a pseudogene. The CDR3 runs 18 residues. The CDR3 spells CASSKERTEIDFYNEQFF. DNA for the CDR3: TGTGCCAGCAGCAAAGAAAGGACAGAGATAGATTTCTACAATGAGCAGTTCTTC.

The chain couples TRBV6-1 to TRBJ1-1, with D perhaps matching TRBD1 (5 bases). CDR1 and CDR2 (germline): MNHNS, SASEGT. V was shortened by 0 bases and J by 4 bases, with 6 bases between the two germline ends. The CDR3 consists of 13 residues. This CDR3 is CASSEARGTEAFF. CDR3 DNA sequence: TGTGCCAGCAGTGAAGCGAGGGGCACTGAAGCTTTCTTT.

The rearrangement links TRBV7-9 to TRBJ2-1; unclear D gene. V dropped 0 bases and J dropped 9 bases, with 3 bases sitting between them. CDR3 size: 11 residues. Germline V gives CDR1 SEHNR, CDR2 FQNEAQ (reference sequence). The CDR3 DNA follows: TGTGCCAGCAGCTTAGCTGGTGAGCAGTTCTTC. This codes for CASSLAGEQFF.

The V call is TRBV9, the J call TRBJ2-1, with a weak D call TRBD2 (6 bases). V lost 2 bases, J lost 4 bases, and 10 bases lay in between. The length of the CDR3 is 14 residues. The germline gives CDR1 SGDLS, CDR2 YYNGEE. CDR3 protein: CASSVSSGYNEQFF. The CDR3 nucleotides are TGTGCCAGCAGCGTCAGTAGCGGTTACAATGAGCAGTTCTTC.

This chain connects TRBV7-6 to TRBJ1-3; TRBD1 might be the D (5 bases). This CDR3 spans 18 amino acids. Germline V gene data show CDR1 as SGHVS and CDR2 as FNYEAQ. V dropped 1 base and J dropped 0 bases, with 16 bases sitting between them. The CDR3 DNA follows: TGTGCCAGCAGCTTAGAGCGGGGGGACGCAAACTCTGGAAACACCATATATTTT. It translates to CASSLERGDANSGNTIYF.

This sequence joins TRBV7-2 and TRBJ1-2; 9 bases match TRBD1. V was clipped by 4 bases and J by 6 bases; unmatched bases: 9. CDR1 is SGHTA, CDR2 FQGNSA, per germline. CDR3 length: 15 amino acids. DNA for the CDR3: TGTGCCAGCAGCTCCCAGACAGGGGGAGGCGATGGCTACACCTTC. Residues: CASSSQTGGGDGYTF.

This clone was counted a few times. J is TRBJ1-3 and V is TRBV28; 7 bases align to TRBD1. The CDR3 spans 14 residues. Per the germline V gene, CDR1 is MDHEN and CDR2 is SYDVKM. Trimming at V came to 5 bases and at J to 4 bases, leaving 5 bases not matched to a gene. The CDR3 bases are TGTGCCAGCAGTGTTACAGGGGCCGGAAACACCATATATTTT. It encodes CASSVTGAGNTIYF. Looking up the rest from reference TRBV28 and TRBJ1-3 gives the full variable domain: DVKVTQSSRYLVKRTGEKVFLECVQDMDHENMFWYRQDPGLGLRLIYFSYDVKMKEKGDIPEGYSVSREKKERFSLILESASTNQTSMYLCASSVTGAGNTIYFGEGSWLTVV.

CDR3 nucleotides: TGTGCCAGCAAATACAGGGGAGGGGACATGAACACTGAAGCTTTCTTT. This sequence encodes CASKYRGGDMNTEAFF. The chain recombines TRBV7-2 with TRBJ1-1, with 7 bases lining up with TRBD1. Looked up from germline, CDR1 is SGHTA and CDR2 is FQGNSA. The CDR3 extends over 16 amino acids. J was trimmed by 0 bases and V by 7 bases; bases with no gene match: 11.

CDR3 in DNA: TGTGCCAGCAGTGCCCGAAGGCGGGGGTGGTACAATGAGCAGTTCTTC. It specifies CASSARRRGWYNEQFF. V is TRBV2 and J is TRBJ2-1; 7 positions match TRBD2. Losses at the gene ends were 4 bases for V and 4 bases for J; bases not matched to a gene: 10. In germline, CDR1 is SNHLY, CDR2 FYNNEI. The CDR3 contains 16 residues. Supplemented by reference TRBV2 and TRBJ2-1, the full variable domain reads EPEVTQTPSHQVTQMGQEVILRCVPISNHLYFYWYRQILGQKVEFLVSFYNNEISEKSEIFDDQFSVERPDGSNFTLKIRSTKLEDSAMYFCASSARRRGWYNEQFFGPGTRLTVL.

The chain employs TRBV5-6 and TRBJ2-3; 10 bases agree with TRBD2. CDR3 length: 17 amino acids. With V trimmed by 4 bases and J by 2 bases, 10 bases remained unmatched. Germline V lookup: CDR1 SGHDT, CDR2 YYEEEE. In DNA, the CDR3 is TGTGCCAGCAGCCAACTAGCGGGGCGACGTAACACAGATACGCAGTATTTT. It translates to CASSQLAGRRNTDTQYF. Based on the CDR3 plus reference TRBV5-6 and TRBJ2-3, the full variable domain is DAGVTQSPTHLIKTRGQQVTLRCSPKSGHDTVSWYQQALGQGPQFIFQYYEEEERQRGNFPDRFSGHQFPNYSSELNVNALLLGDSALYLCASSQLAGRRNTDTQYFGPGTRLTVL.

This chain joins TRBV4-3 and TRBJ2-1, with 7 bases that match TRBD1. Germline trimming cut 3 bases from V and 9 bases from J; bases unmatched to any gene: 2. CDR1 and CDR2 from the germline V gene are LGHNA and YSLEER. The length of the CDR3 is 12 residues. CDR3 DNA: TGCGCCAGCAGCCATCGACAGGGTGAGCAGTTCTTC. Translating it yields CASSHRQGEQFF.

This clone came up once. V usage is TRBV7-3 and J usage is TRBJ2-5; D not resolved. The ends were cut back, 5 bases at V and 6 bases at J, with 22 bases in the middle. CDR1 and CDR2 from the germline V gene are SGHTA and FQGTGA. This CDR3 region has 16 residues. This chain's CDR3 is CASSPIPLGAGQTQYF. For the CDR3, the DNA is TGTGCCAGCAGCCCAATCCCTCTTGGAGCTGGACAGACCCAGTACTTC.

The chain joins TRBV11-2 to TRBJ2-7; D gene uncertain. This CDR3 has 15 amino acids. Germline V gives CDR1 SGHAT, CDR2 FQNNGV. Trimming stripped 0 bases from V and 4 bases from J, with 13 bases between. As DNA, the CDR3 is TGTGCCAGCAGCTTAGAAAGAGACCTAGGGTACGAGCAGTACTTC. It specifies CASSLERDLGYEQYF. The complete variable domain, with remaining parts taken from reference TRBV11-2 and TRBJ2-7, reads EAGVAQSPRYKIIEKRQSVAFWCNPISGHATLYWYQQILGQGPKLLIQFQNNGVVDDSQLPKDRFSAERLKGVDSTLKIQPAKLEDSAVYLCASSLERDLGYEQYFGPGTRLTVT.

The CDR3 is CARRGTANTGELFF. The CDR3 DNA is TGTGCTCGGAGAGGGACTGCCAACACCGGGGAGCTGTTTTTT. This chain connects TRBV30 to TRBJ2-2; a weak D match, TRBD2 (6 bases). Germline CDR1 and CDR2: GTSNPN and SVGIG (reference sequence). The CDR3 spans 14 residues.

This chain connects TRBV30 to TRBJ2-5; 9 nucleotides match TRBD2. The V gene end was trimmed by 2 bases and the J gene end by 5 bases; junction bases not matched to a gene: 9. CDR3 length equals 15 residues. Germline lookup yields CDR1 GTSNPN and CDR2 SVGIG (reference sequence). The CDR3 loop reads CAWSRGGGAAETQYF. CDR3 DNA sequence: TGTGCCTGGAGTAGAGGCGGGGGGGCGGCGGAGACCCAGTACTTC.

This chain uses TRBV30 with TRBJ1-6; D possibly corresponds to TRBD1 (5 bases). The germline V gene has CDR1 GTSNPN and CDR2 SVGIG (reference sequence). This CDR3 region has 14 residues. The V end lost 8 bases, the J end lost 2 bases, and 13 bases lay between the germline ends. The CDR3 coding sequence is TGTGCCGCCTCCGGGACGGCCTATAATTCACCCCTCCACTTT. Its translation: CAASGTAYNSPLHF.

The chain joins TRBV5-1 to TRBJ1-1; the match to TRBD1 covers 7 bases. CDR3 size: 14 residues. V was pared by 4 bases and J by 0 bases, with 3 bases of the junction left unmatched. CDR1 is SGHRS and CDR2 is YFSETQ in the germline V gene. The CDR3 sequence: CASSPGGVNTEAFF. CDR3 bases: TGCGCCAGCAGCCCAGGGGGGGTGAACACTGAAGCTTTCTTT. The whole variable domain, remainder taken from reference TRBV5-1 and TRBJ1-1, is KAGVTQTPRYLIKTRGQQVTLSCSPISGHRSVSWYQQTPGQGLQFLFEYFSETQRNKGNFPGRFSGRQFSNSRSEMNVSTLELGDSALYLCASSPGGVNTEAFFGQGTRLTVV.

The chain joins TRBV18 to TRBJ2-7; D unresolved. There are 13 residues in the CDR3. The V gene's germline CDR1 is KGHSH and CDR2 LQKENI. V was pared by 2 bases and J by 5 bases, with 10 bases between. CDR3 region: CASSPDSSHEQYF. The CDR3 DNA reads TGTGCCAGCTCACCAGATTCATCCCACGAGCAGTACTTC.

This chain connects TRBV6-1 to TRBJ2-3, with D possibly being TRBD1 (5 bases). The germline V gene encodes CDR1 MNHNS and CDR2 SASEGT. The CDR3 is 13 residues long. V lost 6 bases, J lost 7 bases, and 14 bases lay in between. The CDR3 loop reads CASSPIGVNTQYF. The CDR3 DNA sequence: TGTGCCAGCAGCCCTATAGGGGTGAATACGCAGTATTTT.

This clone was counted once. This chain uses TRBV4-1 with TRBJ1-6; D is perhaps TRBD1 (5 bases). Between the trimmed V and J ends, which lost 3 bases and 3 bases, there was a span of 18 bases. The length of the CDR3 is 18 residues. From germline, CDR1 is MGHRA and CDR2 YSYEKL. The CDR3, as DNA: TGCGCCAGCAGCCATGCCAAGGATAGGGGAGACTATAATTCACCCCTCCACTTT. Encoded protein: CASSHAKDRGDYNSPLHF.

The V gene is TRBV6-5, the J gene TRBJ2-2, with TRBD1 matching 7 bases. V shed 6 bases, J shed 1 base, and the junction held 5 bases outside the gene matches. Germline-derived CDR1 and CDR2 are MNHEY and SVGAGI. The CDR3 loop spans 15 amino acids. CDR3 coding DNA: TGTGCCAGCAGGACGGGACAGCAGAACACCGGGGAGCTGTTTTTT. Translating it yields CASRTGQQNTGELFF.

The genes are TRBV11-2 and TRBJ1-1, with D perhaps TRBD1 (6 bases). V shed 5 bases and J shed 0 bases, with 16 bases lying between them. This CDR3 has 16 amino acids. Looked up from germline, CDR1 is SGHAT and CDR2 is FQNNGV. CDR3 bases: TGTGCCAGCAGCAGGTCCGGGGGCGGTTTGAACACTGAAGCTTTCTTT. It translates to CASSRSGGGLNTEAFF. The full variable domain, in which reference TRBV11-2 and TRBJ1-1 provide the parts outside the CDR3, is EAGVAQSPRYKIIEKRQSVAFWCNPISGHATLYWYQQILGQGPKLLIQFQNNGVVDDSQLPKDRFSAERLKGVDSTLKIQPAKLEDSAVYLCASSRSGGGLNTEAFFGQGTRLTVV.

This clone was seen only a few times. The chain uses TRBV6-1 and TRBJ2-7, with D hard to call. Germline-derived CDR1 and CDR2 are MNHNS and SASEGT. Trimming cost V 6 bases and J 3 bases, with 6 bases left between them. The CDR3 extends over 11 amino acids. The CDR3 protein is CASRKVYEQYF. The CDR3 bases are TGTGCCAGCAGGAAGGTCTACGAGCAGTACTTC.

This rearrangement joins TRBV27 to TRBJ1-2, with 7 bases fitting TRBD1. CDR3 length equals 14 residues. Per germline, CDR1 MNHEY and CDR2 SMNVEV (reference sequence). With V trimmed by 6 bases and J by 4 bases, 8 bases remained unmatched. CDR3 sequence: CASRLGGAGYGYTF. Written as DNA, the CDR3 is TGTGCCAGCAGATTAGGGGGCGCGGGCTATGGCTACACCTTC.

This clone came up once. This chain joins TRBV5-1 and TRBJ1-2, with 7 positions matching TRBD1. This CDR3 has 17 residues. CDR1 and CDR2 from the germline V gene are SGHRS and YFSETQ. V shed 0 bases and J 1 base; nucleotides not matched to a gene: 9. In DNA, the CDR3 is TGCGCCAGCAGCTTGGGGGTTTGGGGACAGTTTAACTATGGCTACACCTTC. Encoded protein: CASSLGVWGQFNYGYTF. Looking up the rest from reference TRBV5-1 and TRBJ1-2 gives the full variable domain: KAGVTQTPRYLIKTRGQQVTLSCSPISGHRSVSWYQQTPGQGLQFLFEYFSETQRNKGNFPGRFSGRQFSNSRSEMNVSTLELGDSALYLCASSLGVWGQFNYGYTFGSGTRLTVV.